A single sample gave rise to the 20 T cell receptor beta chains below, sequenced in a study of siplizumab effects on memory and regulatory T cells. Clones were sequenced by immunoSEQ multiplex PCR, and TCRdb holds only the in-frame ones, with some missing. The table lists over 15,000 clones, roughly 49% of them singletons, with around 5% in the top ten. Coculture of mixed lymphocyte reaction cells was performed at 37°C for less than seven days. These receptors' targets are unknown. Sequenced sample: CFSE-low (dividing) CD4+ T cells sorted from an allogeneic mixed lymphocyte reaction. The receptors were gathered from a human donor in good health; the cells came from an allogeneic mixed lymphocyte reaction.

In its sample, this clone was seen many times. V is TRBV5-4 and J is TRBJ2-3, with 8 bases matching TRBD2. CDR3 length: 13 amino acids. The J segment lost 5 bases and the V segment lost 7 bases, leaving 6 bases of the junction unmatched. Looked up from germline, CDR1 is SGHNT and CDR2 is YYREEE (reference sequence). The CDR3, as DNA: TGTGCCAGCGGAAGGCGGGGGGAAGATACGCAGTATTTT. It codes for CASGRRGEDTQYF.

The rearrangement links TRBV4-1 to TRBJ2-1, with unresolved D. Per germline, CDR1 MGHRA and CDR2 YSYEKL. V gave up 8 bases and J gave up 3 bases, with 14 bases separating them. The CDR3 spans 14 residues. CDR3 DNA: TGCGCCAGCCTTAACTCCCCGAGCTACAATGAGCAGTTCTTC. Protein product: CASLNSPSYNEQFF.

CDR3 in amino acids: CASSPPLLRRFDEQYF. CDR3 bases: TGCGCCAGCAGTCCTCCATTACTAAGGCGGTTCGACGAGCAGTACTTC. The J gene is TRBJ2-7, the V gene TRBV23-1; D unresolved. TRBV23-1 is labeled an ORF, and its function is uncertain. The CDR3 is 16 residues long. Trimming left V 4 bases short and J 5 bases short, with 21 bases between.

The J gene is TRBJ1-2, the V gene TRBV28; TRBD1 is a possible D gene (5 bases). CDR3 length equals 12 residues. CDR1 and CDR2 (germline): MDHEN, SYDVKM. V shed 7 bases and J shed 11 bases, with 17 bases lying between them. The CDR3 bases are TGTGCCAGCACAGACTCGGGGCGGGTGTACACCTTC. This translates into CASTDSGRVYTF.

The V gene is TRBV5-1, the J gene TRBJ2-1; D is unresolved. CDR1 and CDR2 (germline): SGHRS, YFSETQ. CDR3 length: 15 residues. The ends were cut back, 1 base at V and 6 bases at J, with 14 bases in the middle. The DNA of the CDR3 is TGCGCCAGCAGCTTGTTAAACAGAAACGTCAATGAGCAGTTCTTC. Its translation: CASSLLNRNVNEQFF.

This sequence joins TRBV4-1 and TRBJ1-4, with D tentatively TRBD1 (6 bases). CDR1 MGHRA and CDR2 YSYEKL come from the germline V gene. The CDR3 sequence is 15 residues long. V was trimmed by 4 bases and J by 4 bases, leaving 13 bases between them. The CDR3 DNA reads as TGCGCCAGCAGCCTCCTAGGGGGGCTTAATGAAAAACTGTTTTTT. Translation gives CASSLLGGLNEKLFF.

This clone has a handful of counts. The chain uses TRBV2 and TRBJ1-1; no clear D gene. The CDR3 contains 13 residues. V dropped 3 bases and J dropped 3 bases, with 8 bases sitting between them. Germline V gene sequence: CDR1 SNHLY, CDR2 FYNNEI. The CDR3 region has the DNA TGTGCCAGCAGTGACCACAGAGACACTGAAGCTTTCTTT. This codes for CASSDHRDTEAFF.

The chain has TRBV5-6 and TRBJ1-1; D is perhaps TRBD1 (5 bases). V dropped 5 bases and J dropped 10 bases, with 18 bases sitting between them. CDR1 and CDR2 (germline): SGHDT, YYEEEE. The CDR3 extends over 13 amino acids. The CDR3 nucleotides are TGTGCCAGCAGTTCTGCGGGCTGGGGCTCAGCTTTCTTT. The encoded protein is CASSSAGWGSAFF.

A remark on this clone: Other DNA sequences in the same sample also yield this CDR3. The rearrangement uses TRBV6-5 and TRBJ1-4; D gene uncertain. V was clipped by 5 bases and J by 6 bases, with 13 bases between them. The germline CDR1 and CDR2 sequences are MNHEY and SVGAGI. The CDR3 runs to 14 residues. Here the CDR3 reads CASSEVRRDEKLFF. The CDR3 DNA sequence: TGTGCCAGCAGTGAAGTGAGAAGAGATGAAAAACTGTTTTTT.

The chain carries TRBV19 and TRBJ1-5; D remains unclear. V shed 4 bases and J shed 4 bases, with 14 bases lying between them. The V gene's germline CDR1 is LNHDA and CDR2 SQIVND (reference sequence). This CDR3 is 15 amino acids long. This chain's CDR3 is CASSSQDGLNQPQHF. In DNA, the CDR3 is TGTGCCAGTAGTAGTCAGGACGGACTAAATCAGCCCCAGCATTTT.

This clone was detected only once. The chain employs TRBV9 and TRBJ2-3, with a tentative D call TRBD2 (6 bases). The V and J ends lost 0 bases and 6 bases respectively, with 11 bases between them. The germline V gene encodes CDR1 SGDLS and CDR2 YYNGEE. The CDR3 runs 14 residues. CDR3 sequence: CASSVGAGYDTQYF. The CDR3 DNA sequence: TGTGCCAGCAGCGTAGGGGCGGGGTACGATACGCAGTATTTT. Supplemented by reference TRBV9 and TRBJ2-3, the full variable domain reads DSGVTQTPKHLITATGQRVTLRCSPRSGDLSVYWYQQSLDQGLQFLIQYYNGEERAKGNILERFSAQQFPDLHSELNLSSLELGDSALYFCASSVGAGYDTQYFGPGTRLTVL.

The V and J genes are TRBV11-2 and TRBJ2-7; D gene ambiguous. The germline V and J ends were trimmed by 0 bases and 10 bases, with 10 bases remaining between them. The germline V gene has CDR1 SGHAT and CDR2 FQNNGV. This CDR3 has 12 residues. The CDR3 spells CASSLDSPGQYF. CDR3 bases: TGTGCCAGCAGCTTAGATTCGCCCGGTCAGTACTTC.

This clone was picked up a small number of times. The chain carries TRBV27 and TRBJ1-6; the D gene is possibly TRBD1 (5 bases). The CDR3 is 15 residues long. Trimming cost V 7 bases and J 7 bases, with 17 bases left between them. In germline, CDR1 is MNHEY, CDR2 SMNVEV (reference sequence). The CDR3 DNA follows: TGTGCCAGCACCATGTTTCCGGGGACCAATTCACCCCTCCACTTT. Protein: CASTMFPGTNSPLHF.

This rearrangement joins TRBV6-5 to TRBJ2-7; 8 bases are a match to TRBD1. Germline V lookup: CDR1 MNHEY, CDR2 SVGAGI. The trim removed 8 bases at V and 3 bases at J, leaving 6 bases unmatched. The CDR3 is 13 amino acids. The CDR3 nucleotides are TGTGCCAGCTCCCCAGGGGGCCTCTACGAGCAGTACTTC. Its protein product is CASSPGGLYEQYF.

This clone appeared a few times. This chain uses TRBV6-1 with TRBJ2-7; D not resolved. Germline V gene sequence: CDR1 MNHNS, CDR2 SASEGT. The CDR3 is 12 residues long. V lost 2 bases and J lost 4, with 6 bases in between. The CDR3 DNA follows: TGTGCCAGCAGTGAACCGGTGTACGAGCAGTACTTC. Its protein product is CASSEPVYEQYF.

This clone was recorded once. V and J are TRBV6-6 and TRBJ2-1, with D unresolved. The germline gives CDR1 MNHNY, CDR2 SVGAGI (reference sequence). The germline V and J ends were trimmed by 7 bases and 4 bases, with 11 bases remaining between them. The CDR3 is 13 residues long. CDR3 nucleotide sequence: TGTGCCAGCACTGACGGATGGTACAATGAGCAGTTCTTC. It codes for CASTDGWYNEQFF.

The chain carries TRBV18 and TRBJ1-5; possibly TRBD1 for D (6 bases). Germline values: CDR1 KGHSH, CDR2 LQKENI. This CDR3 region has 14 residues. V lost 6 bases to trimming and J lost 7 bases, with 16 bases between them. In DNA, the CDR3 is TGTGCCAGCTCGCCGACAGGTGAGGGGCAGCCCCAGCATTTT. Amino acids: CASSPTGEGQPQHF.

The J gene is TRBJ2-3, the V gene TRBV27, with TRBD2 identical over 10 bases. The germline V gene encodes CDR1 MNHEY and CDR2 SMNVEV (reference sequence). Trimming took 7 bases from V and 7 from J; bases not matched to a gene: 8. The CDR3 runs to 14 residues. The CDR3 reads CASTVSGGAYTQYF. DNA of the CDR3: TGTGCCAGCACGGTGAGCGGGGGGGCCTATACGCAGTATTTT.

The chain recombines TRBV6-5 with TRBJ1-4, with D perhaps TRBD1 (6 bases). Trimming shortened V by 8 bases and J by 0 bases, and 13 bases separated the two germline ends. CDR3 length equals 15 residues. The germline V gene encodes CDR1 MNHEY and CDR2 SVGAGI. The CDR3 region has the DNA TGTGCCAGCGGACGGACAGCCACAACTAATGAAAAACTGTTTTTT. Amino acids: CASGRTATTNEKLFF.

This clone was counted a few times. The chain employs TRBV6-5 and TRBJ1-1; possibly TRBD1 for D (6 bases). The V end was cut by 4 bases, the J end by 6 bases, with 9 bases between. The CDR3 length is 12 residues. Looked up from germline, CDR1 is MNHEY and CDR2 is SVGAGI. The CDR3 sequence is CASSLQGSEAFF. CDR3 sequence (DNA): TGTGCCAGCAGTTTACAGGGTTCTGAAGCTTTCTTT.